Described below is a single T cell receptor (beta chain) sequence and its context. Its target is not known. This sample was included in a study of cytomegalovirus exposure and HLA in healthy donors. In the study overall: A prior study identified 100 million to 130 million unique TCR beta sequences from about 180 million T cells.

Study-wide results and caveats: Using a false discovery rate of 0.05, a later analysis showed that approximately 17,000 TCR beta sequences were associated with HLA alleles. Among TCR beta chains, those listed as cytomegalovirus-associated numbered 164.

PCR employed 60 Vbeta and 13 Jbeta primers. Profiling relied on immunoSEQ multiplex PCR, and the TCRdb table lists in-frame clones only, not all of them. The sample records 210,000 or so clones, about 83% being singletons. Nominal health characterized the donors when sampled, though unrecorded immune exposures were likely. Germline V gene lookup returns CDR1 SGHTA and CDR2 FQGTGA. The CDR3 extends over 16 amino acids. V lost 3 bases to trimming and J lost 0 bases; unmatched junction nucleotides: 0. The V call is TRBV7-3, the J call TRBJ2-2; 11 bases are a match to TRBD1. The sequenced sample consisted of PBMCs. This clonotype was obtained from a man aged 40-49 years in good health and CMV-seronegative. The CDR3 is CASSLDRGPNTGELFF. In DNA form, the CDR3 reads TGTGCCAGCAGCTTGGACAGGGGGCCGAACACCGGGGAGCTGTTTTTT.